This T cell receptor (beta chain) was sequenced in a study of cytomegalovirus exposure and HLA in healthy donors. The germline V and J ends were trimmed by 4 bases and 2 bases, with 11 bases remaining between them. This CDR3 is built from 13 residues. CDR1 is GTSNPN, CDR2 SVGIG, per germline (reference sequence). Both 60 Vbeta primers and 13 Jbeta primers went into the PCR. Repertoires were generated with immunoSEQ multiplex PCR, while TCRdb's copy carries only in-frame clones and drops some. The repertoire holds roughly 140,000 clones, with around 70% as singletons. This TCR was sampled from a woman in her thirties in good health and CMV-seronegative. The sequenced sample consisted of PBMCs. The chain carries TRBV30 and TRBJ2-5; D remains ambiguous. CDR3 DNA sequence: TGTGCCTGGAACGCGGTCTGGCAAGAGACCCAGTACTTC. Amino acid sequence: CAWNAVWQETQYF. Full variable domain (rest looked up from reference TRBV30 and TRBJ2-5): SQTIHQWPATLVQPVGSPLSLECTVEGTSNPNLYWYRQAAGRGLQLLFYSVGIGQISSEVPQNLSASRPQDRQFILSSKKLLLSDSGFYLCAWNAVWQETQYFGPGTRLLVL.